The sequence of this TCR beta chain was determined in a study of Graves' ophthalmopathy and Graves' hyperthyroidism. RNA transcripts yielded amplified TCR beta CDR3 regions. After a first-round RT-PCR with HTBI primers, a second-round multiplex PCR was run. One entry per CDR3 protein results from TCRdb running MiXCR on the multiplex PCR reads. The table includes about 700,000 distinct CDR3 sequences, over 40% detected once. The CDR3 contains 14 residues. Trimming took off 1 base at V and 8 bases at J, with 14 bases between the two ends. Germline V CDR1 and CDR2: SNHLY, FYNNEI. This clonotype was seen many times.

The sequencing input was peripheral blood. The chain employs TRBV2 and TRBJ1-2; D remains ambiguous. The sequence was obtained from an adult man with Graves' ophthalmopathy. This chain's CDR3 is CASSEEWAAAGYTF. The CDR3 DNA is TGTGCCAGCAGTGAAGAATGGGCCGCCGCCGGCTACACCTTC.